A selection of T cell receptor beta chains follows, all from one sample in a study of blood T cells in healthy people across ages. TCRdb processed the 5' RACE reads anew with MiXCR; each CDR3 protein has one entry. The data hold 1.5 million to 2 million distinct CDR3 sequences, with 49% observed a single time. The sample taken for sequencing was blood. These receptors were obtained from a woman between 40 and 55 years old in good health. Each CDR3 is given with its conserved first and last residue. The order of the fields is J gene, D gene, clone size, V gene, CDR3 DNA, CDR3 protein. The D gene is left open where the match is weak. Clone sizes are given selectively: once, few, many, or a class where the clone is expanded.

>TRBJ2-7|NA|NA|TRBV6-1
TGTGCCAGCAGTGAAAACCTCATGAAGGTTTCGTACGAGCAGTACTTC
CASSENLMKVSYEQYF
>TRBJ2-7|NA|NA|TRBV20-1
TGCAGTGCTCTTATACCGGGGCTCTACGAGCAGTACTTC
CSALIPGLYEQYF
>TRBJ2-3|NA|few|TRBV7-7
TGTGCTAGCAGCTTAGGAGGAAGCCGTATGGGGGATACGCAGTATTTT
CASSLGGSRMGDTQYF
>TRBJ2-1|TRBD2|few|TRBV7-2
TGTGCCAGCAGCGGAGAGGGACTAGCCTTCTACAATGAGCAGTTCTTC
CASSGEGLAFYNEQFF
>TRBJ2-7|NA|few|TRBV12-3/TRBV12-4
TGTGCCAGCAGGTATAGGGACGTCACCTACGAGCAGTACTTC
CASRYRDVTYEQYF
>TRBJ1-2|NA|NA|TRBV16
TGTGCCAGCAGCCAATCGGGGGGAGTTGACTATGGCTACACCTTC
CASSQSGGVDYGYTF
>TRBJ1-2|NA|few|TRBV5-1
TGCGCCAGCAGCGTTACCTCAAAGGGTTATGGCTACACCTTC
CASSVTSKGYGYTF
>TRBJ2-5|TRBD1|few|TRBV14
TGTGCCAGCAGCCAAGGACAGGGTCTCCCTCAAGAGACCCAGTACTTC
CASSQGQGLPQETQYF
>TRBJ2-3|NA|few|TRBV11-2
TGTGCCAGCAGCTCTCGGGGAGCAGGGATCGTTTTGGGTACGCAGTATTTT
CASSSRGAGIVLGTQYF
>TRBJ2-3|TRBD1|NA|TRBV29-1
TGCAGCGTTATTCCGGGACAGACAGATACGCAGTATTTT
CSVIPGQTDTQYF
>TRBJ1-4|NA|NA|TRBV5-4
TGTGCCAGCAGCCACCCGCTTACTAATGAAAAACTGTTTTTT
CASSHPLTNEKLFF
>TRBJ2-1|NA|NA|TRBV28
TGTGCCAGCAGGCGGACAACCGGAGGGAATGAGCAGTTCTTC
CASRRTTGGNEQFF
>TRBJ2-7|NA|NA|TRBV27
TGTGCCAGCAGTTGGATAGGACTGAGCTCCTACGAGCAGTACTTC
CASSWIGLSSYEQYF
>TRBJ2-7|TRBD1|NA|TRBV28
TGTGCCAGCAGTTTAATTCCGGGACAGGAGACCCCTTACGAGCAGTACTTC
CASSLIPGQETPYEQYF
>TRBJ2-5|TRBD2|NA|TRBV6-2/TRBV6-3
TGTGCCAGCAGCCAACGGGGGGGCATGATAGAGACCCAGTACTTC
CASSQRGGMIETQYF
>TRBJ1-6|NA|NA|TRBV7-2
TGTGCCAGCAGCTTAATCTCCAGGATTGGGGATTCACCCCTCCACTTT
CASSLISRIGDSPLHF
>TRBJ2-1|NA|NA|TRBV5-5
TGTGCCAGCAGCATCGCCGTGGATGAGCAGTTCTTC
CASSIAVDEQFF
>TRBJ1-2|TRBD1|NA|TRBV6-5
TGTGCCAGCAGTTACGCTTCAGGGGGCGGCTATGGCTACACCTTC
CASSYASGGGYGYTF
>TRBJ2-6|NA|NA|TRBV6-2/TRBV6-3
TGTGCCAGCAATGCTCCCCGGGAATCAAGCTCTGGGGCCAACGTCCTGACTTTC
CASNAPRESSSGANVLTF
>TRBJ2-7|NA|NA|TRBV25-1
TGTGCCAGCAGTGAATTATGGCAGGCGGAATCCTACGAGCAGTACTTC
CASSELWQAESYEQYF
>TRBJ1-5|NA|NA|TRBV4-1
TGCGCCAGCAGCCCCTTTGTGGTTAGCAATCAGCCCCAGCATTTT
CASSPFVVSNQPQHF
>TRBJ2-1|NA|NA|TRBV7-2
TGTGCCAGCAGCTTATGGGGGCCTGATGAGCAGTTCTTC
CASSLWGPDEQFF
>TRBJ2-3|TRBD1|few|TRBV18
TGTGCCAGCTCACCCAAAAGGACAGGGGCCGATACGCAGTATTTT
CASSPKRTGADTQYF
>TRBJ2-1|TRBD1|NA|TRBV6-1
TGTGCCAGCAGTGCCGTCACCGGGACAGGGAGGAATGAGCAGTTCTTC
CASSAVTGTGRNEQFF
>TRBJ2-1|NA|NA|TRBV5-5
TGTGCCAGCGGCTCGGGACCGAGGGGCTACAATGAGCAGTTCTTC
CASGSGPRGYNEQFF
>TRBJ2-5|NA|NA|TRBV20-1
TGCAGTGCTACGCGAGAAGGAGAGACCCAGTACTTC
CSATREGETQYF
>TRBJ2-7|TRBD2|NA|TRBV13
TGTGCCAGCAGCTTAGAGCGGGGGGCCTTACAGTACTTC
CASSLERGALQYF
>TRBJ2-4|NA|NA|TRBV20-1
TGCAGTGCTAGAGAAATCAGCAAGCCAAATGACATTCAGTACTTC
CSAREISKPNDIQYF
>TRBJ1-4|NA|NA|TRBV4-2
TGTGCCAGCAGCCAAGCGCGGGAGACAACTAATGAAAAACTGTTTTTT
CASSQARETTNEKLFF
>TRBJ2-5|NA|few|TRBV20-1
TGCAGTGCGGATGACTTCCAAGAGACCCAGTACTTC
CSADDFQETQYF
>TRBJ1-5|NA|NA|TRBV7-2
TGTGCCAGCAGCTTAGATTTGAGGAATCAGCCCCAGCATTTT
CASSLDLRNQPQHF
>TRBJ1-6|NA|NA|TRBV5-6
TGTGCCAGCAGCTTTTCCTGGGGGGAGAATTCACCCCTCCACTTT
CASSFSWGENSPLHF
>TRBJ1-4|NA|NA|TRBV3-1
TGTGCCAGCAGCCAGCAGGGAGGTGAAAAACTGTTTTTT
CASSQQGGEKLFF
>TRBJ2-3|NA|NA|TRBV4-3
TGCGCCAGCAGCCAAGAAAGGTGGCGCACAGATACGCAGTATTTT
CASSQERWRTDTQYF
>TRBJ2-3|TRBD2|NA|TRBV7-2
TGTGCCAGCAGCCAACAACGGGACTATTTCACGGATACGCAGTATTTT
CASSQQRDYFTDTQYF
>TRBJ2-3|NA|few|TRBV20-1
TGCAGTGCTCGTCGACTCACAGATACGCAGTATTTT
CSARRLTDTQYF
>TRBJ1-5|NA|NA|TRBV5-6
TGTGCCAGCAGCCGGGGGGACGGAGGCAATCAGCCCCAGCATTTT
CASSRGDGGNQPQHF
>TRBJ2-3|TRBD2|NA|TRBV4-2
TGTGCCAGCAGCCAAGAATATTGGCTAGCGGGGGCAGATACGCAGTATTTT
CASSQEYWLAGADTQYF
>TRBJ1-1|NA|NA|TRBV28
TGTGCCAGCAGTTTAATCACAGATGAAGCTTTCTTT
CASSLITDEAFF
>TRBJ1-5|NA|NA|TRBV25-1
TGTGCCAGTGGAACAGGGTATCAGCCCCAGCATTTT
CASGTGYQPQHF
>TRBJ2-7|NA|once|TRBV7-7
TGTGCTAGCAGCTTAGGCCCCGCTAGCGAGCAGTACTTC
CASSLGPASEQYF
>TRBJ1-2|NA|NA|TRBV11-2
TGTGCCAGCAGCCCGCACGTATGGGTTGCAAATGGCTGCACCTTC
CASSPHVWVANGCTF
>TRBJ2-3|TRBD1|NA|TRBV7-2
TGTGCCAGCACCCTCGGACAGGTTAGCACAGATACGCAGTATTTT
CASTLGQVSTDTQYF